This paragraph reports one T cell receptor beta chain. Some clones are missing from TCRdb's copy, which holds only in-frame ones; the method was immunoSEQ multiplex PCR. The data hold around 1.9 million clones, with just under 95% observed a single time. Terminally differentiated effector memory CD45RA+ cells were left out of the naive CD8 fraction, which was CD45RO-negative and positively selected for CCR7. The CDR3 has 16 residues. Germline V gene sequence: CDR1 SGHAT, CDR2 FQNNGV. V shed 5 bases, J shed 2 bases, and the junction held 9 bases outside the gene matches. This specimen comes from a study of shared clonotypes between healthy human individuals.

Sequencing was done on a sample of naive CD8+ T cells from PBMCs. The chain uses TRBV11-2 and TRBJ2-5, with TRBD1 matching over 9 bases. The TCR was taken from a man between 18 and 35 years old in good health. Some clones in this sample may be carry-over from other donors' samples. This CDR3 is CASSRGDRALQETQYF. The CDR3 bases are TGTGCCAGCAGCCGCGGGGACAGGGCGCTTCAAGAGACCCAGTACTTC.